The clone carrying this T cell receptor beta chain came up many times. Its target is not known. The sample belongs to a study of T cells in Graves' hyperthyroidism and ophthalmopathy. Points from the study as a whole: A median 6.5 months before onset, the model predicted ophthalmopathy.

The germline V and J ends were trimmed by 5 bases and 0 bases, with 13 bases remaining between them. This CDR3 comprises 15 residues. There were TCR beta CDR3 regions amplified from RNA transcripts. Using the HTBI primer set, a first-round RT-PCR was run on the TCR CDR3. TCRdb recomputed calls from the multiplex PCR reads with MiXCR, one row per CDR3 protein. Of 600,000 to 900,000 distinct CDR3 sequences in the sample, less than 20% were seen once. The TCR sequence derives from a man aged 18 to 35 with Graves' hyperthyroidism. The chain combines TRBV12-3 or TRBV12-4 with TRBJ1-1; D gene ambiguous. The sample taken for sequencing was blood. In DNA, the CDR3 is TGTGCCAGCAGTCCGACGGACGGAATGAACACTGAAGCTTTCTTT. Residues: CASSPTDGMNTEAFF.